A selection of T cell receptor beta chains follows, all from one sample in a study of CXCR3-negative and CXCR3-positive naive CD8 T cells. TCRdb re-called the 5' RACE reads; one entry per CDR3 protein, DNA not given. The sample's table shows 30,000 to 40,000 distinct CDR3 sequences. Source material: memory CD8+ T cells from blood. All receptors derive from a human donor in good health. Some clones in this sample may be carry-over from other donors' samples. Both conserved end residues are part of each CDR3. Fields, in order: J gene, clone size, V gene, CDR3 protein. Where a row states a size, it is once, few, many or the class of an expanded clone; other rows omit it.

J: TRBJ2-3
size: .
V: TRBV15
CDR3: CATSVNPRGVGTDTQYF

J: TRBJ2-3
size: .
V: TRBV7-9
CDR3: CASSLWGQGTDTQYF

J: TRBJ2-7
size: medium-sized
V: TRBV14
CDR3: CASSPQGYEQYF

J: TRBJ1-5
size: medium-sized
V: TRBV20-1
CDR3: CSARVGASNQPQHF

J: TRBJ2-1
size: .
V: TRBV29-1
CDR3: CSVDGLAGVYNEQFF

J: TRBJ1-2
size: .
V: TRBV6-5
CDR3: CASSSYTGEVSGYTF

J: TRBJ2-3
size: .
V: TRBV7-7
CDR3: CASSQTQAPRDTQYF

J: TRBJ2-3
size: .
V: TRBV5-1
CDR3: CASSSSRAGGADTQYF

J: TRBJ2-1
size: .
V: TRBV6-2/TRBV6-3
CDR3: CASSPGTSGGADEQFF

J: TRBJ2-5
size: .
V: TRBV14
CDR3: CASSQSGTGQETQYF

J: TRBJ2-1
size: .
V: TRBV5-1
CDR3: CASSFLKGTSLSSYNEQFF

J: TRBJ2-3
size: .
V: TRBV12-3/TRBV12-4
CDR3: CASSLPAGTDTQYF

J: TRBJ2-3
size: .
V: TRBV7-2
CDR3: CASSSRGKISMDTQYF

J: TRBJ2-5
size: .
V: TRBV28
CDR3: CASSLTSGQSWEETQYF

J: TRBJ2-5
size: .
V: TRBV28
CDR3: CASSVGAGAETQYF

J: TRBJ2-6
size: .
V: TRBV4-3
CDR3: CASSQMDVNSGANVLTF

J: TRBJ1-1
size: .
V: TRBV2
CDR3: CASSEGIEAFF

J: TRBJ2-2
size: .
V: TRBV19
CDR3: CATWTANTGELFF

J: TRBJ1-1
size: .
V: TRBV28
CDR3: CASSSDRSVPEAFF

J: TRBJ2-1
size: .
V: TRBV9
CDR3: CASSASSYNEQFF

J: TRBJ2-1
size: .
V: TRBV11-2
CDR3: CASSLDLTDNEQFF

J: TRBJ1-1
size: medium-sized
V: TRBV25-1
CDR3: CASSEWGREAFF